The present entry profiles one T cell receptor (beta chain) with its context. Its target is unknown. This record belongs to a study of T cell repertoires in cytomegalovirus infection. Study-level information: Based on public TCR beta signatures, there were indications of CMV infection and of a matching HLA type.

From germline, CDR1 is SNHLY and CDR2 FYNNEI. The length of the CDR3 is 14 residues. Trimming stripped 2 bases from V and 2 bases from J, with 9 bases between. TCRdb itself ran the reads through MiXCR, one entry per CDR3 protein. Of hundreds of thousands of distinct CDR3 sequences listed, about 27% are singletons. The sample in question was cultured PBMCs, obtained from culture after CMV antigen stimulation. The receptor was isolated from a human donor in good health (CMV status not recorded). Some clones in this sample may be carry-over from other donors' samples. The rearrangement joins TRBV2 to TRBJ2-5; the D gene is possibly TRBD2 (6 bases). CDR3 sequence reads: CASSEIREQETQYF. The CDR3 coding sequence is TGTGCCAGCAGTGAAATACGGGAGCAAGAGACCCAGTACTTC.